This T cell receptor (beta chain) was recorded in a study of T cell responses to AZD1222 COVID-19 vaccine. Study-wide results and limits: Seropositivity was recorded at baseline in only 6 or 7 AZD1222 recipients. Recipients of two AZD1222 doses showed rising Spike-specific TCR breadth and depth. The donor cohort was predominantly white British with a female majority, and clonal diversity may have been underestimated. Repertoires were obtained solely post-peak T cell response.

Generated by immunoSEQ multiplex PCR, the TCRdb table keeps only in-frame clones and is missing some. Among some 110,000 clones listed, just under 95% were seen once. On this clone: The antigen is unknown.

Germline V gene lookup returns CDR1 SEHNR and CDR2 FQNEAQ (reference sequence). Trimming took 0 bases from V and 7 from J, leaving 11 bases between them. The CDR3 runs 14 residues. This material consisted of peripheral blood, taken on day 0 of AZD1222 vaccination. This clonotype was sampled from an adult in good health. The V and J genes are TRBV7-9 and TRBJ2-3; perhaps D is TRBD1 or TRBD2 (5 bases each). As DNA, the CDR3 is TGTGCCAGCAGCTTAGCCCTAGAGGGGTATACGCAGTATTTT. It encodes CASSLALEGYTQYF. The variable domain in full, with the rest retrieved from reference TRBV7-9 and TRBJ2-3, is DTGVSQNPRHKITKRGQNVTFRCDPISEHNRLYWYRQTLGQGPEFLTYFQNEAQLEKSRLLSDRFSAERPKGSFSTLEIQRTEQGDSAMYLCASSLALEGYTQYFGPGTRLTVL.